This TCR beta chain came from a study of technical replicates of blood from several donors. Sequenced by immunoSEQ multiplex PCR; TCRdb stores in-frame clones only, minus some. The sample lists 65,000 to 80,000 clones, over 95% occurring once. V lost 4 bases and J lost 4; bases outside the gene matches: 9. CDR3 size: 16 residues. Germline CDR1 is SGDLS and CDR2 is YYNGEE. This clone came up once. The chain has TRBV9 and TRBJ2-3; 10 bases map to TRBD2. The sequence was collected from a human donor in good health. Sequences were obtained from T cells isolated from PBMCs. The CDR3: CASSFTGTSVSDTQYF. CDR3 nucleotide sequence: TGTGCCAGCAGCTTTACCGGGACTAGCGTATCAGATACGCAGTATTTT.